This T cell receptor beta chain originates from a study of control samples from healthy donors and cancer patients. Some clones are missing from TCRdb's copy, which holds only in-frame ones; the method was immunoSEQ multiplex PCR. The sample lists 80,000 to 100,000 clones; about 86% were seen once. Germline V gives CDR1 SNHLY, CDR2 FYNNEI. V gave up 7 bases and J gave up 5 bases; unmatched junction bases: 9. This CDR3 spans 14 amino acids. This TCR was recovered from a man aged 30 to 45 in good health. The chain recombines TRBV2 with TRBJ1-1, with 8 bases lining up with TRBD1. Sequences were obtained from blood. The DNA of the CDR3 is TGTGCCAGCATCGATACAGGGGGGAGAACTGAAGCTTTCTTT. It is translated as CASIDTGGRTEAFF.